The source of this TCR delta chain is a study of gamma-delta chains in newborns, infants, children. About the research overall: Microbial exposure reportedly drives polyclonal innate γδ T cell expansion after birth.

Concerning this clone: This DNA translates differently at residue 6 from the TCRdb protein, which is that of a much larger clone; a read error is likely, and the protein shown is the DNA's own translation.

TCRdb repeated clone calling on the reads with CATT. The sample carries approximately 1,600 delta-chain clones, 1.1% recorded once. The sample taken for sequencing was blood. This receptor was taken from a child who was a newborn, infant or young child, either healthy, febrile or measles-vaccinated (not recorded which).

CDR3 residues: CACDRFGSDKLIF. The CDR3 nucleotides are TGTGCCTGTGATCGATTTGGCTCCGATAAACTCATCTTT. The chain has TRDV2 and TRDJ1; D not certain. CDR3 size: 13 residues. V was cut by 4 bases and J by 3 bases, with 11 bases left in between. Germline V CDR1 and CDR2: GEAIGNYY, EKD.